Here is one TCR beta chain with its context. The antigen remains undetermined. Germline V gives CDR1 SGHNT, CDR2 YENEEA. CDR3 size: 15 residues. With V trimmed by 5 bases and J by 2 bases, 4 bases remained unmatched. The sample is drawn from a study of OX40 agonist ivuxolimab in advanced cancers. Across the whole study: People in dose escalation had one of these cancers: hepatocellular carcinoma, melanoma, renal cell or head and neck cancer. The study, taken as a whole, reports: There were also nonresponders showing low normalized T-cell clonal expansion. Patients with a partial response at 0.1-3.0 mg/kg had among the lowest clonal expansion.

Here immunoSEQ multiplex PCR was the method, and the copy in TCRdb shows in-frame clones only, minus some. Of roughly 34,000 clones detected, 92% appear once; the ten largest clones hold about 4.2%. The chain uses TRBV11-3 and TRBJ1-3; 9 positions match TRBD1. The sample consisted of CD4+ or CD8+ T cells sorted from blood, taken in a trial of the OX40 agonist ivuxolimab. The source of this sequence is an adult with an advanced solid tumor such as melanoma, head and neck, liver or kidney cancer. CDR3 protein: CASSRGTGTGNTIYF. CDR3 bases: TGTGCCAGCAGCCGAGGGACAGGGACTGGAAACACCATATATTTT.